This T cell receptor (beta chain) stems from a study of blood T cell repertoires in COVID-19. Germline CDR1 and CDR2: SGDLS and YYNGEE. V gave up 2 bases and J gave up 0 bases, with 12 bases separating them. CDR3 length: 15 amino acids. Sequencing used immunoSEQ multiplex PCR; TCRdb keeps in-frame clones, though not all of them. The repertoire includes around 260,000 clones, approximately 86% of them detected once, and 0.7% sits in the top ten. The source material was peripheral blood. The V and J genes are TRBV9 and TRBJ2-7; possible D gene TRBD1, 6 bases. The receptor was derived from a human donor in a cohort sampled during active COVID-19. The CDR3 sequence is CASSVAQGASYEQYF. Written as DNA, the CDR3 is TGTGCCAGCAGCGTGGCACAGGGAGCCTCCTACGAGCAGTACTTC. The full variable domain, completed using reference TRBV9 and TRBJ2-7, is DSGVTQTPKHLITATGQRVTLRCSPRSGDLSVYWYQQSLDQGLQFLIQYYNGEERAKGNILERFSAQQFPDLHSELNLSSLELGDSALYFCASSVAQGASYEQYFGPGTRLTVT.